This passage covers 21 T cell receptor beta chains from one sample sequenced in a study of CD8+ T cells in alopecia areata. Sequencing used cDNA as its template, made by extracting RNA and reverse transcribing it. Clones were read by immunoSEQ multiplex PCR, and TCRdb kept only the in-frame ones, dropping some. Of roughly 110,000 clones listed, 84% are singletons. Noted treatment: oral pan-JAK inhibitor, 5-10 mg twice daily. The source was CD8+ T cells sorted from blood, collected at week 24, from a patient treated with tofacitinib. The receptors here all came from a human donor with alopecia areata.

The chain couples TRBV12-5 to TRBJ1-3; TRBD1 matches at 7 bases. V dropped 7 bases and J dropped 0; count of bases not matched to a gene: 6. CDR3 length: 15 amino acids. Germline V gene data show CDR1 as LGHNT and CDR2 as FRNRAP. This CDR3 is CASASGQHSGNTIYF. CDR3 coding DNA: TGTGCTAGTGCCTCGGGACAGCACTCTGGAAACACCATATATTTT.

This clone came up a few times. V is TRBV5-1 and J is TRBJ2-1, with 7 bases lining up with TRBD1. CDR1 SGHRS and CDR2 YFSETQ come from the germline V gene. The trim removed 0 bases at V and 5 bases at J, leaving 2 bases unmatched. This CDR3 contains 14 residues. The CDR3 loop reads CASSLGDSNNEQFF. The DNA for the CDR3 is TGCGCCAGCAGCTTGGGGGACAGTAACAATGAGCAGTTCTTC.

The genes are TRBV6-6 and TRBJ2-7; D ambiguous. Germline CDR1 MNHNY, CDR2 SVGAGI (reference sequence). The CDR3 runs 13 residues. Trimming shortened V by 0 bases and J by 2 bases, and 5 bases separated the two germline ends. The CDR3 is CASSYSNTYEQYF. DNA of the CDR3: TGTGCCAGCAGTTACTCCAACACCTACGAGCAGTACTTC.

This clone was counted a single time. The chain links TRBV11-2 to TRBJ2-1, with D perhaps TRBD1 (6 bases). The germline gives CDR1 SGHAT, CDR2 FQNNGV. The CDR3 runs to 15 residues. V was cut by 0 bases and J by 2 bases, with 8 bases left in between. DNA for the CDR3: TGTGCCAGCAGCTTAGAAGAGGGGGCCTACAATGAGCAGTTCTTC. Residues: CASSLEEGAYNEQFF.

The chain links TRBV6-1 to TRBJ1-1; 7 bases match TRBD1. Unmatched junction bases numbered 5, after V lost 4 bases and J lost 3 bases. The CDR3 length is 14 residues. Germline-derived CDR1 and CDR2 are MNHNS and SASEGT. The CDR3: CASSGTGADTEAFF. The DNA of the CDR3 is TGTGCCAGCAGTGGCACAGGGGCGGACACTGAAGCTTTCTTT.

The chain has TRBV19 and TRBJ2-1, with TRBD2 matching 7 bases. In germline, CDR1 is LNHDA, CDR2 SQIVND (reference sequence). The CDR3 has 17 amino acids. The V gene end was trimmed by 2 bases and the J gene end by 8 bases; junction bases not matched to a gene: 15. The CDR3 spells CASSIFSGGALGDEQFF. The CDR3 DNA reads as TGTGCCAGTAGTATATTTTCGGGGGGTGCCCTTGGGGATGAGCAGTTCTTC.

The chain couples TRBV7-8 to TRBJ2-7, with TRBD1 identical over 8 bases. CDR1 is SGHVS, CDR2 FQNEAQ, per germline. The CDR3 consists of 17 residues. V shed 5 bases and J 0 bases; nucleotides not matched to a gene: 12. The CDR3 here is CASSPHSGQGSSYEQYF. In DNA, the CDR3 is TGTGCCAGCAGCCCTCACTCCGGACAGGGAAGCTCCTACGAGCAGTACTTC. Using reference TRBV7-8 and TRBJ2-7 for the parts outside the CDR3, the full variable domain is GAGVSQSPRYKVAKRGQDVALRCDPISGHVSLFWYQQALGQGPEFLTYFQNEAQLDKSGLPSDRFFAERPEGSVSTLKIQRTQQEDSAVYLCASSPHSGQGSSYEQYFGPGTRLTVT.

The chain employs TRBV4-1 and TRBJ2-1; weak D call: TRBD2 (5 bases). Deletions cut 3 bases from V and 5 bases from J, with 11 bases between. The length of the CDR3 is 14 residues. Germline V lookup: CDR1 MGHRA, CDR2 YSYEKL. In nucleotides, the CDR3 is TGCGCCAGCAGCCACAGGACTGGTAACAATGAGCAGTTCTTC. This gives the protein CASSHRTGNNEQFF.

V is TRBV7-9 and J is TRBJ2-6; 9 bases agree with TRBD1. With 2 bases clipped from V and 2 bases from J, the junction kept 7 bases outside the gene matches. The CDR3 runs to 18 residues. CDR1 SEHNR and CDR2 FQNEAQ come from the germline V gene (reference sequence). CDR3 DNA sequence: TGTGCCAGCAGCTTATTAGGGACAGGGAGGGCTGGGGCCAACGTCCTGACTTTC. Protein sequence: CASSLLGTGRAGANVLTF.

V and J are TRBV4-2 and TRBJ2-1; D remains unclear. This CDR3 has 15 residues. Germline V gene sequence: CDR1 LGHNA, CDR2 YNFKEQ. Trimming removed 0 bases at V and 0 bases at J, with 6 bases between. The CDR3 region is CASSQEESSYNEQFF. The CDR3 DNA reads TGTGCCAGCAGCCAAGAAGAGAGCTCCTACAATGAGCAGTTCTTC.

The chain employs TRBV5-4 and TRBJ1-1; no clear D. CDR3 size: 15 residues. Germline V gene lookup returns CDR1 SGHNT and CDR2 YYREEE (reference sequence). V lost 0 bases to trimming and J lost 6 bases, with 15 bases between them. The CDR3 sequence: CASSLGTPGAPEAFF. CDR3 DNA: TGTGCCAGCAGCTTGGGTACGCCCGGCGCCCCTGAAGCTTTCTTT.

V gene TRBV5-4 combines with J gene TRBJ1-1, with 9 bases matching TRBD1. This CDR3 is 13 amino acids long. V dropped 3 bases and J dropped 7; count of bases not matched to a gene: 4. Germline V lookup: CDR1 SGHNT, CDR2 YYREEE (reference sequence). In nucleotides, the CDR3 is TGTGCCAGCAGCTACAGGGGGCCAAATGAAGCTTTCTTT. This gives the protein CASSYRGPNEAFF.

This clone has more than one count but fewer than ten. The chain carries TRBV4-1 and TRBJ2-2; no clear D. V gave up 7 bases and J gave up 7 bases, with 13 bases separating them. The CDR3 runs to 13 residues. CDR1 and CDR2 (germline): MGHRA, YSYEKL. CDR3 region: CASKGPISGELFF. In nucleotides, the CDR3 is TGCGCCAGCAAAGGACCCATTAGCGGGGAGCTGTTTTTT.

The chain combines TRBV7-9 with TRBJ2-1; 9 bases map to TRBD2. With V trimmed by 2 bases and J by 4 bases, 6 bases remained unmatched. Germline CDR1 reads SEHNR; CDR2 reads FQNEAQ (reference sequence). The CDR3 runs to 16 residues. CDR3 loop: CASSLTLAGEYNEQFF. In nucleotides, the CDR3 is TGTGCCAGCAGCTTAACTTTAGCGGGGGAATACAATGAGCAGTTCTTC.

The rearrangement uses TRBV11-2 and TRBJ2-2; TRBD2 matches 10 bases. CDR3 length: 15 residues. Germline V gene sequence: CDR1 SGHAT, CDR2 FQNNGV. V gave up 1 base and J gave up 8 bases; unmatched junction bases: 4. CDR3 amino acids: CASSLVLAGAGELFF. The DNA of the CDR3 is TGTGCCAGCAGCTTAGTGCTAGCGGGGGCAGGGGAGCTGTTTTTT.

The genes are TRBV14 and TRBJ2-1; 11 nucleotides align to TRBD2. The V gene's germline CDR1 is SGHDN and CDR2 FVKESK. V was clipped by 2 bases and J by 8 bases; unmatched bases: 5. This CDR3 comprises 15 residues. In DNA, the CDR3 is TGTGCCAGCAGCCAACGACTAGCGGGGTTCTATGAGCAGTTCTTC. As protein: CASSQRLAGFYEQFF. Using reference TRBV14 and TRBJ2-1 for the parts outside the CDR3, the full variable domain is EAGVTQFPSHSVIEKGQTVTLRCDPISGHDNLYWYRRVMGKEIKFLLHFVKESKQDESGMPNNRFLAERTGGTYSTLKVQPAELEDSGVYFCASSQRLAGFYEQFFGPGTRLTVL.

The chain links TRBV4-1 to TRBJ2-3; unclear D gene. The germline gives CDR1 MGHRA, CDR2 YSYEKL. The CDR3 contains 20 residues. V lost 2 bases to trimming and J lost 0 bases, with 24 bases between them. The chain's CDR3 is CASSQRVPGQTLTSTDTQYF. The CDR3 nucleotides are TGCGCCAGCAGCCAACGGGTCCCCGGGCAAACGCTGACTAGCACAGATACGCAGTATTTT.

The chain has TRBV27 and TRBJ2-2; D uncertain. The germline V gene encodes CDR1 MNHEY and CDR2 SMNVEV (reference sequence). The CDR3 spans 17 residues. Between the trimmed V and J ends, which lost 5 bases and 3 bases, there was a span of 19 bases. The CDR3 DNA follows: TGTGCCAGCAGTCTTGGCCCCGAAGGGCACGACACCGGGGAGCTGTTTTTT. Translating gives CASSLGPEGHDTGELFF.

The chain combines TRBV11-2 with TRBJ2-5, with a tentative D call TRBD2 (6 bases). The CDR3 has 15 amino acids. Germline values: CDR1 SGHAT, CDR2 FQNNGV. Trimming cost V 6 bases and J 2 bases, with 16 bases left between them. The CDR3 sequence is CASSPTGTYQETQYF. The CDR3 region has the DNA TGTGCCAGCAGTCCTACCGGGACTTATCAAGAGACCCAGTACTTC.

The V and J genes are TRBV15 and TRBJ2-1; D uncertain. The V end was cut by 0 bases, the J end by 8 bases, with 5 bases between. This CDR3 has 12 amino acids. The germline gives CDR1 LNHNV, CDR2 YYDKDF (reference sequence). The CDR3 loop is CATSRDPDEQFF. The CDR3 nucleotides are TGTGCCACCAGCAGAGACCCGGATGAGCAGTTCTTC.

The chain recombines TRBV5-1 with TRBJ2-1; possibly TRBD1 for D (6 bases). V was trimmed by 4 bases and J by 1 base, leaving 12 bases between them. There are 15 residues in the CDR3. Germline V CDR1 and CDR2: SGHRS, YFSETQ. DNA for the CDR3: TGCGCCAGCAGCCATACAGGGTCTTCCTACAATGAGCAGTTCTTC. Protein sequence: CASSHTGSSYNEQFF.